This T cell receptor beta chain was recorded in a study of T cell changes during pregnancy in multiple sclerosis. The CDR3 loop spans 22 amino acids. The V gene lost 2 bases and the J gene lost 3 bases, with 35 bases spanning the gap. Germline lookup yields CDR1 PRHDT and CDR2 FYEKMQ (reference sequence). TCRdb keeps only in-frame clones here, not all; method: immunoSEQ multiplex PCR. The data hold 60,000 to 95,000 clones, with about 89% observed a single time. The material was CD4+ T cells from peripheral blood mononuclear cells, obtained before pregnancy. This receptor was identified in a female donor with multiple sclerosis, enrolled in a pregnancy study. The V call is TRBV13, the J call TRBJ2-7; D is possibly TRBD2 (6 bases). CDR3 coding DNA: TGTGCCAGCAGCTTATCTGGACTAACCCACATCCTACGAGCAGGCGCCAACTACGAGCAGTACTTC. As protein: CASSLSGLTHILRAGANYEQYF.